The 10 T cell receptor beta chains below were found in one sample sequenced in a study of T-cell memory formation after mild COVID-19. TCRdb itself ran the 5' RACE reads through MiXCR, one entry per CDR3 protein. Among around 340,000 distinct CDR3 sequences, about 13% were seen once, and the ten largest hold 20% to 25%. The sequencing input was PBMCs or a T cell subset sorted from them (not recorded which). The receptors were sampled from a young man who had mild COVID-19 (a few samples of this study predate the infection). Cell type and time point are not known.

This clonotype was picked up a small number of times. The V and J genes are TRBV2 and TRBJ1-4; tentatively, D is TRBD1 (5 bases). Germline CDR1 reads SNHLY; CDR2 reads FYNNEI. The V and J ends lost 5 bases and 5 bases respectively, with 12 bases between them. This CDR3 contains 14 residues. CDR3 in amino acids: CASSSGTKNEKLFF. CDR3 coding DNA: TGTGCCAGCAGTTCCGGGACGAAGAATGAAAAACTGTTTTTT.

The chain carries TRBV20-1 and TRBJ1-1, with D unresolved. CDR1 and CDR2 (germline): DFQATT, SNEGSKA (reference sequence). Trimming took 4 bases from V and 7 from J, leaving 13 bases between them. This CDR3 region has 12 residues. The CDR3 DNA reads as TGCAGTGCTAAGGCCTCCGCCGTTGAAGCTTTCTTT. It codes for CSAKASAVEAFF.

This CDR3 is CASSFRDRGPGYGYTF. CDR3 sequence (DNA): TGTGCCAGCAGTTTTCGGGACAGGGGGCCCGGCTATGGCTACACCTTC. The chain has TRBV27 and TRBJ1-2, with TRBD1 matching 12 bases. Germline V lookup: CDR1 MNHEY, CDR2 SMNVEV (reference sequence). J was trimmed by 4 bases and V by 3 bases; bases with no gene match: 6. This CDR3 contains 16 residues.

The rearrangement uses TRBV9 and TRBJ2-2, with D hard to call. The V and J ends lost 0 bases and 4 bases respectively, with 10 bases between them. Germline lookup yields CDR1 SGDLS and CDR2 YYNGEE. The length of the CDR3 is 15 residues. This CDR3 is CASSVGGSGTGELFF. CDR3 bases: TGTGCCAGCAGCGTAGGGGGAAGTGGCACCGGGGAGCTGTTTTTT.

This clonotype was counted between two and nine times. The chain has TRBV7-2 and TRBJ2-2, with TRBD1 matching 7 bases. The CDR3 is made up of 16 amino acids. The ends lost 0 bases at V and 5 bases at J; junction bases unmatched: 6. CDR1 is SGHTA and CDR2 is FQGNSA in the germline V gene. The CDR3 reads CASSLARVRGTGELFF. CDR3 nucleotide sequence: TGTGCCAGCAGCTTAGCGCGAGTCAGGGGGACCGGGGAGCTGTTTTTT.

This clonotype was seen more than once but under ten times. The rearrangement uses TRBV5-1 and TRBJ1-1, with D unresolved. In germline, CDR1 is SGHRS, CDR2 YFSETQ. CDR3 length equals 12 residues. V was shortened by 2 bases and J by 10 bases, with 12 bases between the two germline ends. CDR3 in DNA: TGCGCCAGCAGCTTTACTGGGCTTGGAGCTTTCTTT. Its protein is CASSFTGLGAFF.

This rearrangement joins TRBV5-6 to TRBJ2-2, with 9 bases matching TRBD1. CDR3 length equals 15 residues. Germline trimming cut 4 bases from V and 1 base from J; bases unmatched to any gene: 2. Germline V gives CDR1 SGHDT, CDR2 YYEEEE. The CDR3 coding sequence is TGTGCCAGCAGCGGGACAGGGATGAACACCGGGGAGCTGTTTTTT. As protein: CASSGTGMNTGELFF.

This sequence joins TRBV7-2 and TRBJ1-1, with a weak D call TRBD1 (5 bases). Germline assignment: CDR1 SGHTA and CDR2 FQGNSA. The CDR3 covers 14 residues. V lost 4 bases, J lost 11 bases, and 20 bases lay in between. Written as DNA, the CDR3 is TGTGCCAGCAGCTACCAGGGAGGAGGGCAGGTGGCTTTCTTT. It yields the protein CASSYQGGGQVAFF.

This clonotype turned up a few times. The chain carries TRBV5-1 and TRBJ1-6; perhaps TRBD1 as D (6 bases). The V gene lost 3 bases and the J gene lost 10 bases, with 20 bases spanning the gap. Per germline, CDR1 SGHRS and CDR2 YFSETQ. The CDR3 has 16 residues. The CDR3 is CASSWNSGEEESPLHF. The CDR3 DNA reads as TGCGCCAGCAGCTGGAATTCAGGGGAAGAAGAATCACCCCTCCACTTT.

Many counts were recorded for this clonotype. This sequence joins TRBV5-1 and TRBJ2-7, with D unclear. The germline V and J ends were trimmed by 4 bases and 1 base, with 9 bases remaining between them. Germline values: CDR1 SGHRS, CDR2 YFSETQ. The length of the CDR3 is 13 residues. The CDR3 region has the DNA TGCGCCAGCAGCCTAGACGGTTCCTACGAGCAGTACTTC. Protein: CASSLDGSYEQYF.